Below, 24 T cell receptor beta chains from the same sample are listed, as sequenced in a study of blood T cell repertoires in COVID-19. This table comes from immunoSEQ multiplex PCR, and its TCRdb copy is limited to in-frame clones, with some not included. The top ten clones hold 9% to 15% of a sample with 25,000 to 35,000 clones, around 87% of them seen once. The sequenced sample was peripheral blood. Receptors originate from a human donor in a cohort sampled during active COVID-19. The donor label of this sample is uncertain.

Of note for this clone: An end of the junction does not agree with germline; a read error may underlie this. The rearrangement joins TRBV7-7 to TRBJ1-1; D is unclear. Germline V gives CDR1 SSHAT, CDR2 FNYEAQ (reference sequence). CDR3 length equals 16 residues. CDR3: CASSLLTEASYTEAFF. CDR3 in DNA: TGTGCTAGCAGCCTCTTGACCGAGGCCAGCTACACTGAAGCTTTCTTT.

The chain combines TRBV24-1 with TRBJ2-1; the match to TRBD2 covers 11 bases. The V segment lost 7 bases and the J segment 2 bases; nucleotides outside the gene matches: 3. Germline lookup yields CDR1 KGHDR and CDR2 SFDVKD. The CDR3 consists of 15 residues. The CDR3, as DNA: TGTGCCACCAGCGGGACTAGCGGAACCTACAATGAGCAGTTCTTC. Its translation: CATSGTSGTYNEQFF.

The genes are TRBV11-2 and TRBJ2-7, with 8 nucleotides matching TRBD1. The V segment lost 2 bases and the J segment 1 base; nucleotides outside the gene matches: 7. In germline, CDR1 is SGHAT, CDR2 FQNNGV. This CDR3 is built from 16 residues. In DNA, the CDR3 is TGTGCCAGCAGCTTATCCTTTGGACAGGGATCCTACGAGCAGTACTTC. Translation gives CASSLSFGQGSYEQYF.

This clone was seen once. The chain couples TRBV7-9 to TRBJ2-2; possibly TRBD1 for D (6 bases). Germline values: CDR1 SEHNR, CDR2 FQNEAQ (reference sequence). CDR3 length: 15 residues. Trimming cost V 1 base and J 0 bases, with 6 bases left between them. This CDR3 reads CASSLDRANTGELFF. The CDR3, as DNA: TGTGCCAGCAGCTTAGACAGGGCGAACACCGGGGAGCTGTTTTTT.

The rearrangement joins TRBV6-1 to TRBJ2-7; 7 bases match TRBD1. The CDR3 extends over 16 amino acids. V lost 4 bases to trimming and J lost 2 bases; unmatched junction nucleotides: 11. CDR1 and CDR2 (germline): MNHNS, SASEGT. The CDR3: CASSAWDSSRAYEQYF. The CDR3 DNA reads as TGTGCCAGCAGTGCTTGGGACAGCTCAAGGGCCTACGAGCAGTACTTC.

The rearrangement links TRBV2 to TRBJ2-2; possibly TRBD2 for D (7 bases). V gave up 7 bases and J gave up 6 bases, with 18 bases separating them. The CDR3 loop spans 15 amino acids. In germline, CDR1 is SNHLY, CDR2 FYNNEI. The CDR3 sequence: CASTTDEGGPGELFF. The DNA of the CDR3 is TGTGCCAGCACTACCGACGAGGGGGGGCCCGGGGAGCTGTTTTTT.

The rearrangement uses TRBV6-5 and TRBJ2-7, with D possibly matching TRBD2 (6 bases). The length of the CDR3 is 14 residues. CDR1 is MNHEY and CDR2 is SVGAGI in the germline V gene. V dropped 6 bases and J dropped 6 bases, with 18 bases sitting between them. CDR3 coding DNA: TGTGCCAGCAGCCCACCCGCCGGGGGAGCCGAGCAGTACTTC. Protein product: CASSPPAGGAEQYF.

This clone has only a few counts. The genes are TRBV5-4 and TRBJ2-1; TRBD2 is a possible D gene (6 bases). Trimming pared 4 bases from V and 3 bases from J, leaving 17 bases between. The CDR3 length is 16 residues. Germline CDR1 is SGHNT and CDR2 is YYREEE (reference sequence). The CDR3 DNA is TGTGCCAGCAGCCTGGGGGGTGCCGGGAGCTACAATGAGCAGTTCTTC. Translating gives CASSLGGAGSYNEQFF.

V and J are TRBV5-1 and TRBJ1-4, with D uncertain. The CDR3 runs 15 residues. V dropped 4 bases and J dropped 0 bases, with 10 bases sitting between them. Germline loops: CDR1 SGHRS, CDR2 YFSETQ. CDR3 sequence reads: CASSPGSATNEKLFF. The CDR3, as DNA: TGCGCCAGCAGCCCGGGGAGCGCAACTAATGAAAAACTGTTTTTT.

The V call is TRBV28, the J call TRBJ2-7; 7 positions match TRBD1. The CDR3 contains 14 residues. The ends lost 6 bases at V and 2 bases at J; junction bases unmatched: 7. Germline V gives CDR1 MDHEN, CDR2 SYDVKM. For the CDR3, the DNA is TGTGCCAGCAGCCAGGGACAGCTGACCTACGAGCAGTACTTC. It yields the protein CASSQGQLTYEQYF.

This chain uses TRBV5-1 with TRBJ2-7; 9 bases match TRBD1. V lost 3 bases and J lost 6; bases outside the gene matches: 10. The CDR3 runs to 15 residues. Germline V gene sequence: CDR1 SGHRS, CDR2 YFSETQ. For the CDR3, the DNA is TGCGCCAGCAGCTGGAGGGGGGACAGGGACTCCGAGCAGTACTTC. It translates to CASSWRGDRDSEQYF. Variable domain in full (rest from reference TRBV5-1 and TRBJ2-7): KAGVTQTPRYLIKTRGQQVTLSCSPISGHRSVSWYQQTPGQGLQFLFEYFSETQRNKGNFPGRFSGRQFSNSRSEMNVSTLELGDSALYLCASSWRGDRDSEQYFGPGTRLTVT.

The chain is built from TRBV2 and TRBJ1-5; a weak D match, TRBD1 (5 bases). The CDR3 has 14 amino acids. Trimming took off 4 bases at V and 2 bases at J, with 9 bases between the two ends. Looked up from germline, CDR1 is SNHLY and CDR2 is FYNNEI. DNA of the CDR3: TGTGCCAGCAGTGGCAGGGCGGGCAATCAGCCCCAGCATTTT. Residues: CASSGRAGNQPQHF.

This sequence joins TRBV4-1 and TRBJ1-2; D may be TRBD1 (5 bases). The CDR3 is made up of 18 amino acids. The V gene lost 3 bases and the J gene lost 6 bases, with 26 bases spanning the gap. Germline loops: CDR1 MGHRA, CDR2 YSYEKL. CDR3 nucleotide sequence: TGCGCCAGCAGCCAGGGGACTGCGCGTCTTCGGTCGGTCAATGGCTACACCTTC. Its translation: CASSQGTARLRSVNGYTF.

This CDR3 is CASSLPPLAGREQYF. For the CDR3, the DNA is TGTGCCAGCAGCCTACCCCCACTAGCGGGACGCGAGCAGTACTTC. V and J are TRBV5-5 and TRBJ2-7; 10 nucleotides line up with TRBD2. Germline V lookup: CDR1 SGHKS, CDR2 YYEKEE (reference sequence). Losses at the gene ends were 4 bases for V and 6 bases for J; bases not matched to a gene: 10. The CDR3 spans 15 residues. Together with reference TRBV5-5 and TRBJ2-7, the CDR3 gives the full variable domain: DAGVTQSPTHLIKTRGQQVTLRCSPISGHKSVSWYQQVLGQGPQFIFQYYEKEERGRGNFPDRFSARQFPNYSSELNVNALLLGDSALYLCASSLPPLAGREQYFGPGTRLTVT.

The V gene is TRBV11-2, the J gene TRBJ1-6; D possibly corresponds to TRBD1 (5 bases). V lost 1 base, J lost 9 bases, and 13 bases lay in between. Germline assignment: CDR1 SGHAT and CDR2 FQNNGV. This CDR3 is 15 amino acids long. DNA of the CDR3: TGTGCCAGCAGCTTAGTCGGGCAGGGTGGTTCACCCCTCCACTTT. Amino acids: CASSLVGQGGSPLHF.

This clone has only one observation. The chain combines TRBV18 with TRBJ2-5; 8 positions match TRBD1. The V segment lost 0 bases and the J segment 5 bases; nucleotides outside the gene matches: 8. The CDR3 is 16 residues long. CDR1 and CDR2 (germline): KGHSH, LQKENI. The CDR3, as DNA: TGTGCCAGCTCACCACCCGGCAGGGGGCAGGGGGAGACCCAGTACTTC. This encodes CASSPPGRGQGETQYF.

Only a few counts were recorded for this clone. The CDR3 sequence: CAWSVGQGWRQPQHF. CDR3 in DNA: TGTGCCTGGAGTGTCGGACAGGGGTGGCGTCAGCCCCAGCATTTT. The J gene is TRBJ1-5, the V gene TRBV30, with TRBD1 identical over 9 bases. The CDR3 extends over 15 amino acids. CDR1 GTSNPN and CDR2 SVGIG come from the germline V gene (reference sequence). The J segment lost 6 bases and the V segment lost 0 bases, leaving 6 bases of the junction unmatched.

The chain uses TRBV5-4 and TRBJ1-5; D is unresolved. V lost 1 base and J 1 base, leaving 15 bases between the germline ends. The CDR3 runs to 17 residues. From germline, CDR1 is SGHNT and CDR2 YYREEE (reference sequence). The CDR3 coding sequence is TGTGCCAGCAGCTTGCCCTGGGCCCGAGGGAGCAATCAGCCCCAGCATTTT. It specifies CASSLPWARGSNQPQHF.

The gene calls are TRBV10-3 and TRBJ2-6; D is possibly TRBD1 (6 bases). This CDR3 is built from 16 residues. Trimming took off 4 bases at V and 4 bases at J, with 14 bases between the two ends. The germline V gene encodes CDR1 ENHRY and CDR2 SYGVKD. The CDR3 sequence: CAISALTGPGANVLTF. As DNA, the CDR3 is TGTGCCATCAGTGCCTTAACAGGGCCCGGGGCCAACGTCCTGACTTTC.

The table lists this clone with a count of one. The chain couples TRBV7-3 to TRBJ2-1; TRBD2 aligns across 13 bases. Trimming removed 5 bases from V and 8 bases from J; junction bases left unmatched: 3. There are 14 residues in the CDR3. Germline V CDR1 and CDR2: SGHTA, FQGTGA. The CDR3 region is CASSRTSGSDEQFF. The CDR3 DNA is TGTGCCAGCAGCCGGACTAGCGGGAGCGATGAGCAGTTCTTC.

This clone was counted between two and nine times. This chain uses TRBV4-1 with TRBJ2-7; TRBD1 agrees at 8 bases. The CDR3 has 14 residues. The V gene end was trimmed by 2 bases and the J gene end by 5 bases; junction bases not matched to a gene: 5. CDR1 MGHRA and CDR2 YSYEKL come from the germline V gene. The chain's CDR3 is CASSQPTGVDEQYF. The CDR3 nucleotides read TGCGCCAGCAGCCAACCGACAGGGGTGGACGAGCAGTACTTC.

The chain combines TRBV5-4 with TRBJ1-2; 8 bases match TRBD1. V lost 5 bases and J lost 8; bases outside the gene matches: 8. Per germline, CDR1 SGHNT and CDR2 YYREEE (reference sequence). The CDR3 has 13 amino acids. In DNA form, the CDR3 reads TGTGCCAGCAGATCGGACAGGGTGCGGGGCTACACCTTC. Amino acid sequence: CASRSDRVRGYTF.

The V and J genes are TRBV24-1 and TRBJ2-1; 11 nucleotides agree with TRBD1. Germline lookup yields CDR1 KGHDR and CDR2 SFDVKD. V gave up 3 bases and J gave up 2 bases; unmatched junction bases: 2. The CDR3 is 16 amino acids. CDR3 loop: CATSDRDRGTYNEQFF. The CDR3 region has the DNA TGTGCCACCAGTGATCGGGACAGGGGGACCTACAATGAGCAGTTCTTC.

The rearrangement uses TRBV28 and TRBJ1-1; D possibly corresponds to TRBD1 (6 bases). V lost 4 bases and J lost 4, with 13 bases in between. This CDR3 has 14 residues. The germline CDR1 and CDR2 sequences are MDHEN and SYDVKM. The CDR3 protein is CASSSTGWSTEAFF. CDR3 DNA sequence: TGTGCCAGCAGTTCCACAGGGTGGTCCACTGAAGCTTTCTTT.